This entry features one T cell receptor beta chain sequence. The data belong to a study of blood T cell repertoires in COVID-19. About the research overall: Acute and convalescent COVID-19 samples came from the United States, Italy and Spain. T cells, B-cell-depleted T cells, or PBMCs supplied cDNA or gDNA.

Original processing notes: Estimated nucleated cell counts came from reference gene primer amplification. Clones were sequenced by immunoSEQ multiplex PCR, and TCRdb holds only the in-frame ones, with some missing. D and trimming come from the DNA, and the V and J calls and clone size come from that table. The table shows fewer than 150,000 clones, with about 88% occurring only once. Germline-derived CDR1 and CDR2 are LNHDA and SQIVND (reference sequence). V gave up 1 base and J gave up 2 bases, with 8 bases separating them. The CDR3 extends over 14 amino acids. V gene TRBV19 combines with J gene TRBJ2-5; D perhaps matches TRBD1 (6 bases). The sequence derives from a woman between 65 and 79 years old who had recovered from COVID-19. Sample: peripheral blood. The CDR3 DNA is TGTGCCAGTAGTATAGGGACAGATCAAGAGACCCAGTACTTC. This gives the protein CASSIGTDQETQYF.